These T cell receptor beta chains were read from a single sample in a study of blood T cell repertoires in COVID-19. The method was immunoSEQ multiplex PCR; TCRdb's version includes in-frame clones alone and lacks a portion of them. The table lists 250,000 or so clones, around 84% of them singletons. Input material: peripheral blood. These receptor sequences come from a man in his forties or fifties who had recovered from COVID-19. Both conserved end residues are part of each CDR3. A D gene is named only where the DNA matches it firmly. The size field is filled for only some rows; it gives once, few, many or a size class.

clone size,V gene,D gene,J gene,CDR3 DNA,CDR3 protein
.,TRBV5-1,TRBD2,TRBJ2-2,TGCGCCAGCAGCCTGGGGACTAGCGGGGGTAACACCGGGGAGCTGTTTTTT,CASSLGTSGGNTGELFF
.,TRBV5-4,.,TRBJ1-6,TGTGCCAGCAGCTTTAGTTCGTATAATTCACCCCTCCACTTT,CASSFSSYNSPLHF
.,TRBV7-2,TRBD2,TRBJ2-7,TGTGCCAGCAGCTTAGCGCTCGGAGCGGGAAGGTCCTACGAGCAGTACTTC,CASSLALGAGRSYEQYF
.,TRBV4-3,TRBD2,TRBJ2-3,TGCGCCAGCAGCCAGGGGCTCATGGGGCTAGCGGGAGGGTTCACAGATACGCAGTATTTT,CASSQGLMGLAGGFTDTQYF
.,TRBV11-2,.,TRBJ1-2,TGTGCCAGCAGCTTAGGGGCCAGGACTAACTATGGCTACACCTTC,CASSLGARTNYGYTF
.,TRBV6-2/TRBV6-3,TRBD1,TRBJ1-2,TGTGCCAGCAGCAGGCTCGGGACAGGAGCGATCTATGGCTACACCTTC,CASSRLGTGAIYGYTF
.,TRBV25-1,.,TRBJ1-3,TGTGCCAGCAGTGATTGGGGGGCTGGAAACACCATATATTTT,CASSDWGAGNTIYF
.,TRBV7-2,.,TRBJ1-6,TGTGCCAGCAGCTTATATTCCGGAGCGGGTTCACCCCTCCACTTT,CASSLYSGAGSPLHF
.,TRBV19,TRBD1,TRBJ2-3,TGTGCCAGTAGTACGCAGGGGGCGCGAGGCACAGATACGCAGTATTTT,CASSTQGARGTDTQYF
once,TRBV7-2,.,TRBJ2-1,TGTGCCAGCAGCGGACGCGAAGGGGGTGGGTCCTACAATGAGCAGTTCTTC,CASSGREGGGSYNEQFF
.,TRBV15,TRBD2,TRBJ2-3,TGTGCCACCAGCAGATCGGTGGGGGGGTCAGATACGCAGTATTTT,CATSRSVGGSDTQYF
.,TRBV9,.,TRBJ2-7,TGTGCCAGCAGCAAGGGGATAAGCTACGAGCAGTACTTC,CASSKGISYEQYF
once,TRBV5-1,TRBD1,TRBJ2-2,TGCGCCAGCAGCAGCACCGGGACAGGCGTGAACACCGGGGAGCTGTTTTTT,CASSSTGTGVNTGELFF
.,TRBV7-7,TRBD2,TRBJ2-5,TGTGCCAGCAGCCCTTTGACTAGCAGGTACCAAGAGACCCAGTACTTC,CASSPLTSRYQETQYF
few,TRBV2,.,TRBJ2-2,TGTGCCAGCAAGAGGGACCCGGGAGACACCGGGGAGCTGTTTTTT,CASKRDPGDTGELFF
.,TRBV5-1,TRBD2,TRBJ2-2,TGCGCCAGCGTCCTGGAGCGGGGGGGCACGACCGGGGAGCTGTTTTTT,CASVLERGGTTGELFF
few,TRBV30,.,TRBJ2-6,TGTGCCTTACAATCCGGGAGCCTCTCTGGGGCCAACGTCCTGACTTTC,CALQSGSLSGANVLTF
few,TRBV5-1,TRBD2,TRBJ2-5,TGCGCCAGCAGCCCCGGGACTAGCGGCCCTGGGGAGACCCAGTACTTC,CASSPGTSGPGETQYF
.,TRBV19,.,TRBJ2-3,TGTGCCAGTAGTATAACTACAGATACGCAGTATTTT,CASSITTDTQYF
.,TRBV14,.,TRBJ2-7,TGTGCCAGCAGCCAAGATGGCGGGTATTCCTACGAGCAGTACTTC,CASSQDGGYSYEQYF
.,TRBV7-8,.,TRBJ2-5,TGTGCCAGCAGTTGGACGACAGGGAGGGAGACCCAGTACTTC,CASSWTTGRETQYF
.,TRBV19,.,TRBJ2-3,TGTGCCAGTAGTGCTACAGGGACCACAGATACGCAGTATTTT,CASSATGTTDTQYF
.,TRBV5-4,TRBD2,TRBJ2-3,TGTGCCAGCAGTCGACTAGCGGGAGTAGAAGATACGCAGTATTTT,CASSRLAGVEDTQYF
.,TRBV7-6,TRBD2,TRBJ2-5,TGTGCCAGCAGCGCGACCCATAGCGGGGAGGAGACCCAGTACTTC,CASSATHSGEETQYF
.,TRBV27,.,TRBJ2-7,TGTGCCAGCAGTTTAGAGGAGAGCTACGAGCAGTACTTC,CASSLEESYEQYF
once,TRBV1,.,TRBJ1-6,TGCACCAGCAGCCAGGAGACTTTGGGGGGGAGAGACTATAATTCACCCCTCCACTTT,CTSSQETLGGRDYNSPLHF
.,TRBV10-3,TRBD2,TRBJ2-3,TGTGCCATCAACGCGGGAGAAAGGACAGATACGCAGTATTTT,CAINAGERTDTQYF
.,TRBV19,.,TRBJ1-1,TGTGCCAGTAGGCGAGGCGGCATGAACACTGAAGCTTTCTTT,CASRRGGMNTEAFF
.,TRBV12-3/TRBV12-4,.,TRBJ1-2,TGTGCCAGCAGTCTCGGACAAAACTATGGCTACACCTTC,CASSLGQNYGYTF
.,TRBV4-3,TRBD2,TRBJ2-1,TGCGCCAGCAGCCAATGGTATAAGCGGGAGATCGGAAATGAGCAGTTCTTC,CASSQWYKREIGNEQFF
few,TRBV5-6,.,TRBJ2-7,TGTGCCAGCAGCTTGAGTCCCCTAGGGGCCGCCTACGAGCAGTACTTC,CASSLSPLGAAYEQYF
.,TRBV12-3/TRBV12-4,.,TRBJ2-5,TGTGCCAGCAGTTTAGCCTTCAGGGAGACCCAGTACTTC,CASSLAFRETQYF
.,TRBV30,TRBD1,TRBJ1-1,TGTGCCTGGAGTGTACGGACAGGCACTGAAGCTTTCTTT,CAWSVRTGTEAFF
.,TRBV29-1,TRBD1,TRBJ1-2,TGCAGCGTTGGACTTTTTCACAGGGGGCGTCATGGCTACACCTTC,CSVGLFHRGRHGYTF
.,TRBV24-1,TRBD2,TRBJ2-7,TGTGCCACCAGTGATTTCACTAGCGGGGAGGTACCCTACGAGCAGTACTTC,CATSDFTSGEVPYEQYF
.,TRBV15,TRBD2,TRBJ2-2,TGTGCCACCAGCAGAGTCGCGGGAGGAATCACCGGGGAGCTGTTTTTT,CATSRVAGGITGELFF
.,TRBV2,TRBD2,TRBJ2-7,TGTGCCAGCAGTACCACGTTGGGCGGGGGCTCCTACGAGCAGTACTTC,CASSTTLGGGSYEQYF
.,TRBV28,TRBD2,TRBJ2-5,TGTGCCAGCAGTTTCTCTTTCGGGGCTAGCGGGACCCAGGAGACCCAGTACTTC,CASSFSFGASGTQETQYF
.,TRBV7-9,.,TRBJ1-2,TGTGCCAGCAGCTTAGAGGGGGTGGTAAACTATGGCTACACCTTC,CASSLEGVVNYGYTF
.,TRBV9,TRBD2,TRBJ2-3,TGTGCCAGCAGCGTAGTAGGCAGCGGGAGGTACACAGATACGCAGTATTTT,CASSVVGSGRYTDTQYF
few,TRBV15,.,TRBJ1-4,TGTGCCACCAGCCGAGGAGGTGAACAGGGTAGGAGTGAAAAACTGTTTTTT,CATSRGGEQGRSEKLFF